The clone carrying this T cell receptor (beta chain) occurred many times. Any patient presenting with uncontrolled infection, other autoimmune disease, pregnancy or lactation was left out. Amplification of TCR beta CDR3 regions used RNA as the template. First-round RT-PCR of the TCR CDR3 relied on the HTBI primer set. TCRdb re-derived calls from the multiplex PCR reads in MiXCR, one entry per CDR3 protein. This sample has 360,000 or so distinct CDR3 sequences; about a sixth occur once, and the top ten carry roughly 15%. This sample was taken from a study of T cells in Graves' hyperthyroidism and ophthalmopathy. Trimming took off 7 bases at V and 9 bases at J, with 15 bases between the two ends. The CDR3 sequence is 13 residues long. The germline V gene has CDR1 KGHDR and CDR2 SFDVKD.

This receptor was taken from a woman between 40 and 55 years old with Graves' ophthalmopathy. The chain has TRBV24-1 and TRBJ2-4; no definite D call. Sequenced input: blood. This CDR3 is CATSRSPQGIQYF. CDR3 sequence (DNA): TGTGCCACCAGCCGGTCCCCACAAGGCATTCAGTACTTC.